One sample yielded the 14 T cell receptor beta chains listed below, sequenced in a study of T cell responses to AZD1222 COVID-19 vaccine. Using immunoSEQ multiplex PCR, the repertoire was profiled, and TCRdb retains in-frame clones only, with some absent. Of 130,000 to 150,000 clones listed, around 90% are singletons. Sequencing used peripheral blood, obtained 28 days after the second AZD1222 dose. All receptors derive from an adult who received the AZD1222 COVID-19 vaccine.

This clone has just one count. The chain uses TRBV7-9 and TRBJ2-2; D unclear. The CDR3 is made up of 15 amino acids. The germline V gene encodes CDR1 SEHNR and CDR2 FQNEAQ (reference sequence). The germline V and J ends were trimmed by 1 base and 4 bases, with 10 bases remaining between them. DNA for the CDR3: TGTGCCAGCAGCTTAGTACCTCATTTCACCGGGGAGCTGTTTTTT. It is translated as CASSLVPHFTGELFF.

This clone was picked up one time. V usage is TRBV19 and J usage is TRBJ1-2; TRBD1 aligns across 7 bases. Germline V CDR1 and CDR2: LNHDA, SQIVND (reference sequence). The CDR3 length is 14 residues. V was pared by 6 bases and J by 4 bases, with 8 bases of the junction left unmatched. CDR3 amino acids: CASSPTGAVYGYTF. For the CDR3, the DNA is TGTGCCAGTAGCCCTACAGGGGCCGTCTATGGCTACACCTTC.

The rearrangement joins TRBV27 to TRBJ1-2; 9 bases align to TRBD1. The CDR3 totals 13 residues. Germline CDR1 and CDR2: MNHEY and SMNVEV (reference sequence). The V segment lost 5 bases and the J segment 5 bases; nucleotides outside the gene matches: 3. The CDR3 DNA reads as TGTGCCAGCAGTGGGACAGGGCTTTATGGCTACACCTTC. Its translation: CASSGTGLYGYTF.

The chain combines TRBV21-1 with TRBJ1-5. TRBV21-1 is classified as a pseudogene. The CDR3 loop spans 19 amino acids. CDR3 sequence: CASSKAPTPLGEVGQPQHF. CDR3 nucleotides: TGTGCCAGCAGCAAAGCACCCACCCCATTAGGGGAGGTCGGGCAGCCCCAGCATTTT.

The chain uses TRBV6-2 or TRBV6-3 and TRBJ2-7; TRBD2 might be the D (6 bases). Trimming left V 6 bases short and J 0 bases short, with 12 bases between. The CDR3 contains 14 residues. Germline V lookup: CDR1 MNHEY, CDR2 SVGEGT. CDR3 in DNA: TGTGCCAGCAGCGTAGCGGCCCTCTCCTACGAGCAGTACTTC. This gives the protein CASSVAALSYEQYF.

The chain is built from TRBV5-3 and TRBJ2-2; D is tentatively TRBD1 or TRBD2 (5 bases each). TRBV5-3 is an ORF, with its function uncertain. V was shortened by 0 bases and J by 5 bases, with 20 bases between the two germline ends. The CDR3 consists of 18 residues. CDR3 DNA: TGTGCCAGAAGCTTGGTTGACGGAGAACTTTGGGGGACCGGGGAGCTGTTTTTT. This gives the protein CARSLVDGELWGTGELFF.

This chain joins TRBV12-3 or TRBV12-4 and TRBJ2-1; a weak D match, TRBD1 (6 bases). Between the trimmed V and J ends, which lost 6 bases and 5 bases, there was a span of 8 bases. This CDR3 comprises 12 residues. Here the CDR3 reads CASSRTDNEQFF. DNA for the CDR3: TGTGCCAGCAGCCGGACAGACAATGAGCAGTTCTTC.

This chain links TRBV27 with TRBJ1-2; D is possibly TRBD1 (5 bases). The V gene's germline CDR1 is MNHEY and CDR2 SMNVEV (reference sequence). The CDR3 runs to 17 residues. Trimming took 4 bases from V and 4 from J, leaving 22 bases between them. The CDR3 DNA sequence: TGTGCCAGCAGTTCCTCCCCGGGCCAGGGAAATCTCTATGGCTACACCTTC. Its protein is CASSSSPGQGNLYGYTF.

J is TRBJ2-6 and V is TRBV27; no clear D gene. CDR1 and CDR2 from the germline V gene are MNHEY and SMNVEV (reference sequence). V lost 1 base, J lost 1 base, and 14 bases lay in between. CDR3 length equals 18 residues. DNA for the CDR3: TGTGCCAGCAGTTTATTCGGTGTTGTGGGGTCTGGGGCCAACGTCCTGACTTTC. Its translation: CASSLFGVVGSGANVLTF.

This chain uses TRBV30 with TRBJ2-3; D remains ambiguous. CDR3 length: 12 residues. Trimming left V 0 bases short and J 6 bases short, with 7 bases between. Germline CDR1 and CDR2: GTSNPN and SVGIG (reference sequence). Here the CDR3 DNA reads TGTGCCTGGAGTGTAACCGGGGATACGCAGTATTTT. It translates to CAWSVTGDTQYF.

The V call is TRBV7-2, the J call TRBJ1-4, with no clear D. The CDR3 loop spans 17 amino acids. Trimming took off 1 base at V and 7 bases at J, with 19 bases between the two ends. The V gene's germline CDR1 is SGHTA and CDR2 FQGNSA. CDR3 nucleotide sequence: TGTGCCAGCAGCTTAGGGTATTTGAGAGACGGGAGTGAAAAACTGTTTTTT. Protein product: CASSLGYLRDGSEKLFF.

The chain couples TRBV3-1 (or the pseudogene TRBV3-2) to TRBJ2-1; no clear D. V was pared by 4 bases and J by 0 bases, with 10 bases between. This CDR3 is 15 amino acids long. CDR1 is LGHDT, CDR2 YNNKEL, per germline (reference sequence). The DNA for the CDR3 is TGTGCCAGCAGCCCCATGACCGTCTCCTACAATGAGCAGTTCTTC. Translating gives CASSPMTVSYNEQFF.

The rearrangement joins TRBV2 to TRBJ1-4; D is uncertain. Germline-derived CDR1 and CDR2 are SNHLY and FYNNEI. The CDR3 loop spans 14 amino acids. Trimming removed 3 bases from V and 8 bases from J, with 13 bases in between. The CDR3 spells CASSDSSPGEKLFF. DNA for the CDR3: TGTGCCAGCAGTGACTCTTCACCTGGGGAAAAACTGTTTTTT.

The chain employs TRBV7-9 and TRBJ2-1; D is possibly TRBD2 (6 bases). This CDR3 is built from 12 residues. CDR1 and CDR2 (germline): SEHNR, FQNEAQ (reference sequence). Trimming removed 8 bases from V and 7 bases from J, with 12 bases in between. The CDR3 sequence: CASPIGGNEQFF. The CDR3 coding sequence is TGTGCCAGCCCCATTGGGGGGAATGAGCAGTTCTTC.